This T cell receptor beta chain was retrieved from a study of T-cell memory formation after mild COVID-19. Deletions cut 4 bases from V and 0 bases from J, with 10 bases between. The V gene's germline CDR1 is MNHEY and CDR2 SMNVEV (reference sequence). This CDR3 region has 16 residues. There are a few counts of this clonotype. One entry per CDR3 protein, called by TCRdb with MiXCR from the 5' RACE reads. The table shows roughly 550,000 distinct CDR3 sequences, with roughly 22% occurring only once. The sequenced sample was PBMCs or a T cell subset sorted from them (not recorded which). This chain connects TRBV27 to TRBJ2-6; D gene unclear. The sequence was collected from an adult woman who had mild COVID-19 (a few samples of this study predate the infection). Cell type and time point are not known. CDR3 region: CASSWGGASGANVLTF. In nucleotides, the CDR3 is TGTGCCAGCAGTTGGGGTGGAGCCTCTGGGGCCAACGTCCTGACTTTC.